This passage covers 27 T cell receptor beta chains from one sample sequenced in a study of cytomegalovirus exposure and HLA in healthy donors. The PCR was carried out with 60 Vbeta primers and 13 Jbeta primers. Clones were sequenced by immunoSEQ multiplex PCR, and TCRdb holds only the in-frame ones, with some missing. This sample carries 160,000 or so clones, 80% of them seen once, and the ten largest clones take approximately 6.8%. The sequenced material came from PBMCs. The origin of the receptors is a male donor in good health and CMV-seropositive.

The V gene is TRBV6-6, the J gene TRBJ1-4, with TRBD1 identical over 9 bases. This CDR3 has 15 amino acids. Germline lookup yields CDR1 MNHNY and CDR2 SVGAGI (reference sequence). The V gene end was trimmed by 4 bases and the J gene end by 7 bases; junction bases not matched to a gene: 7. The CDR3 reads CASSLGQGQGEKLFF. In DNA form, the CDR3 reads TGTGCCAGCAGTTTGGGACAGGGTCAAGGTGAAAAACTGTTTTTT.

V and J are TRBV2 and TRBJ2-7; a possible D gene is TRBD1 (5 bases). The germline V and J ends were trimmed by 3 bases and 5 bases, with 5 bases remaining between them. The CDR3 consists of 11 residues. Germline-derived CDR1 and CDR2 are SNHLY and FYNNEI. The DNA for the CDR3 is TGTGCCAGCAGTGACAGGGACGAGCAGTACTTC. This codes for CASSDRDEQYF. The full variable domain, in which reference TRBV2 and TRBJ2-7 provide the parts outside the CDR3, is EPEVTQTPSHQVTQMGQEVILRCVPISNHLYFYWYRQILGQKVEFLVSFYNNEISEKSEIFDDQFSVERPDGSNFTLKIRSTKLEDSAMYFCASSDRDEQYFGPGTRLTVT.

The CDR3 is CASSDLSEQFF. CDR3 nucleotide sequence: TGTGCCAGCAGTGACTTAAGCGAGCAGTTCTTC. This chain uses TRBV25-1 with TRBJ2-1; D unresolved. Germline V gene data show CDR1 as MGHDK and CDR2 as SYGVNS. The V end was cut by 3 bases, the J end by 10 bases, with 7 bases between. CDR3 length: 11 residues.

The rearrangement joins TRBV7-3 to TRBJ2-1; TRBD2 agrees at 11 bases. The CDR3 runs 15 residues. CDR1 is SGHTA, CDR2 FQGTGA, per germline. After removal of 6 bases from V and 9 bases from J, the junction contained 10 bases not matched to a gene. Written as DNA, the CDR3 is TGTGCCAGCAGGTCGACTAGCGGGAAAACTCTTGAGCAGTTCTTC. Amino acid sequence: CASRSTSGKTLEQFF.

The V call is TRBV5-1, the J call TRBJ2-2; no definite D call. The CDR3 covers 14 residues. Looked up from germline, CDR1 is SGHRS and CDR2 is YFSETQ. V was pared by 4 bases and J by 6 bases, with 13 bases between. CDR3 sequence (DNA): TGCGCCAGCAGCAGTACCCCTGGAGCCGGGGAGCTGTTTTTT. Its protein is CASSSTPGAGELFF.

The V and J genes are TRBV5-6 and TRBJ1-6; D is possibly TRBD1 (6 bases). The CDR3 has 15 residues. With 2 bases removed from V and 3 bases from J, the gap between germline ends came to 9 bases. The germline V gene has CDR1 SGHDT and CDR2 YYEEEE. The CDR3 DNA reads TGTGCCAGCAGCTTTGGACAGATCTATAATTCACCCCTCCACTTT. The encoded protein is CASSFGQIYNSPLHF.

The rearrangement joins TRBV30 to TRBJ1-6; the D gene is possibly TRBD1 (5 bases). The V end was cut by 5 bases, the J end by 7 bases, with 15 bases between. The CDR3 consists of 14 residues. Germline values: CDR1 GTSNPN, CDR2 SVGIG (reference sequence). DNA for the CDR3: TGTGCCTGGCAGCGGGACGGTGTAAATTCACCCCTCCACTTT. Translation: CAWQRDGVNSPLHF.

The gene calls are TRBV7-6 and TRBJ2-5, with a weak D call TRBD2 (6 bases). CDR3 size: 15 residues. Per the germline V gene, CDR1 is SGHVS and CDR2 is FNYEAQ. V was trimmed by 1 base and J by 0 bases, leaving 9 bases between them. In nucleotides, the CDR3 is TGTGCCAGCAGCTTAGGGGAGGAGTACCAAGAGACCCAGTACTTC. It yields the protein CASSLGEEYQETQYF.

The chain carries TRBV7-6 and TRBJ1-1; tentative D call: TRBD1 (6 bases). This CDR3 comprises 16 residues. V lost 1 base and J 4 bases, leaving 16 bases between the germline ends. CDR1 and CDR2 (germline): SGHVS, FNYEAQ. The DNA for the CDR3 is TGTGCCAGCAGCTTAGTTTCCGCAGGGGCCCTCACTGAAGCTTTCTTT. This translates into CASSLVSAGALTEAFF.

This clone was seen a single time. The genes are TRBV19 and TRBJ2-5; 11 nucleotides line up with TRBD2. Germline lookup yields CDR1 LNHDA and CDR2 SQIVND (reference sequence). The V segment lost 6 bases and the J segment 5 bases; nucleotides outside the gene matches: 11. This CDR3 has 16 amino acids. CDR3 sequence: CASSSATSGRGETQYF. The CDR3 nucleotides read TGTGCCAGTAGCTCTGCCACTAGCGGGAGAGGGGAGACCCAGTACTTC.

This sequence joins TRBV5-4 and TRBJ2-1; TRBD2 aligns across 8 bases. This CDR3 is 15 amino acids long. Germline CDR1 reads SGHNT; CDR2 reads YYREEE (reference sequence). Trimming removed 1 base from V and 2 bases from J; junction bases left unmatched: 2. In nucleotides, the CDR3 is TGTGCCAGCAGCTTGAGCGGGAGCGCCTACAATGAGCAGTTCTTC. Translated, it gives CASSLSGSAYNEQFF. Full variable domain (rest looked up from reference TRBV5-4 and TRBJ2-1): ETGVTQSPTHLIKTRGQQVTLRCSSQSGHNTVSWYQQALGQGPQFIFQYYREEENGRGNFPPRFSGLQFPNYSSELNVNALELDDSALYLCASSLSGSAYNEQFFGPGTRLTVL.

As for this clone: Sequence at one end of the junction differs from germline and may be a read error. This chain connects TRBV7-9 to TRBJ2-3; D perhaps matches TRBD1 (5 bases). The CDR3 extends over 14 amino acids. Germline V gene data show CDR1 as SEHNR and CDR2 as FQNEAQ (reference sequence). CDR3 sequence (DNA): TGTTCCAGCAGCACCTCAGGGTTGGGCGATACGCAGTATTTT. Encoded protein: CSSSTSGLGDTQYF. Full variable domain (outside the CDR3, taken from reference TRBV7-9 and TRBJ2-3): DTGVSQNPRHKITKRGQNVTFRCDPISEHNRLYWYRQTLGQGPEFLTYFQNEAQLEKSRLLSDRFSAERPKGSFSTLEIQRTEQGDSAMYLCSSSTSGLGDTQYFGPGTRLTVL.

This chain joins TRBV9 and TRBJ2-4, with TRBD2 matching 7 bases. Looked up from germline, CDR1 is SGDLS and CDR2 is YYNGEE. CDR3 length: 14 amino acids. The J segment lost 2 bases and the V segment lost 2 bases, leaving 1 base of the junction unmatched. CDR3 loop: CASSVGGTKNIQYF. The CDR3 DNA reads TGTGCCAGCAGCGTGGGAGGGACCAAAAACATTCAGTACTTC.

This chain links TRBV6-5 with TRBJ1-6; D may be TRBD1 (5 bases). Germline V gene sequence: CDR1 MNHEY, CDR2 SVGAGI. The CDR3 runs 14 residues. V was pared by 6 bases and J by 2 bases, with 8 bases between. This chain's CDR3 is CASRPGTYNSPLHF. CDR3 in DNA: TGTGCCAGCAGGCCAGGGACCTATAATTCACCCCTCCACTTT.

V usage is TRBV5-1 and J usage is TRBJ2-7; possibly TRBD2 for D (6 bases). The V end was cut by 1 base, the J end by 0 bases, with 11 bases between. The germline V gene encodes CDR1 SGHRS and CDR2 YFSETQ. This CDR3 spans 15 amino acids. CDR3 DNA sequence: TGCGCCAGCAGCTTGATAGCGGCAAGCTCCTACGAGCAGTACTTC. It is translated as CASSLIAASSYEQYF.

V is TRBV25-1 and J is TRBJ2-5; 11 bases line up with TRBD2. The end of the DNA is better explained by TRBJ2-7, so the J call may be wrong. The CDR3 is made up of 14 amino acids. Germline V gives CDR1 MGHDK, CDR2 SYGVNS. The CDR3 coding sequence is TGTGCCAGCAGTGCTGGACTAGCGGGCCACGAGCAGTACTTC. It encodes CASSAGLAGHEQYF.

The rearrangement uses TRBV5-1 and TRBJ2-2; 13 nucleotides align to TRBD2. The CDR3 sequence is 18 residues long. Germline loops: CDR1 SGHRS, CDR2 YFSETQ. J lost 6 bases, V lost 2 bases, and 10 bases had no gene match. The CDR3, as DNA: TGCGCCAGCAGCTTCTCGACTAGCGGGGGGCCTGGGGCCGGGGAGCTGTTTTTT. This translates into CASSFSTSGGPGAGELFF.

The chain joins TRBV5-1 to TRBJ2-7, with 15 bases aligning to TRBD2. This CDR3 is 15 amino acids long. Germline values: CDR1 SGHRS, CDR2 YFSETQ. V was clipped by 4 bases and J by 7 bases; unmatched bases: 6. CDR3 amino acids: CASSEGTSGRMEQYF. Written as DNA, the CDR3 is TGCGCCAGCAGCGAAGGGACTAGCGGGAGGATGGAGCAGTACTTC.

CDR3 in amino acids: CASRFGLASSYEQYF. As DNA, the CDR3 is TGTGCCAGCAGGTTCGGGCTAGCGTCCTCCTACGAGCAGTACTTC. The chain combines TRBV28 with TRBJ2-7; D possibly corresponds to TRBD2 (6 bases). Trimming shortened V by 6 bases and J by 0 bases, and 15 bases separated the two germline ends. The CDR3 totals 15 residues. Germline CDR1 MDHEN, CDR2 SYDVKM.

In this sample, this clone turned up a few times. CDR3 amino acids: CASIAGTSGSIPYEQYF. In nucleotides, the CDR3 is TGCGCCAGCATCGCCGGGACTAGCGGGAGTATACCCTACGAGCAGTACTTC. The chain has TRBV5-1 and TRBJ2-7; 14 bases line up with TRBD2. Germline V gene data show CDR1 as SGHRS and CDR2 as YFSETQ. The CDR3 contains 17 residues. The ends lost 6 bases at V and 2 bases at J; junction bases unmatched: 10.

J is TRBJ1-1 and V is TRBV7-9; a weak D match, TRBD1 (5 bases). V was shortened by 5 bases and J by 6 bases, with 16 bases between the two germline ends. The CDR3 consists of 14 residues. The germline V gene encodes CDR1 SEHNR and CDR2 FQNEAQ (reference sequence). The chain's CDR3 is CASSPPKGVAEAFF. As DNA, the CDR3 is TGTGCCAGCAGCCCCCCAAAAGGGGTCGCTGAAGCTTTCTTT.

The J gene is TRBJ2-1, the V gene TRBV11-3, with 15 bases identical to TRBD2. The V segment lost 8 bases and the J segment 8 bases; nucleotides outside the gene matches: 10. CDR1 and CDR2 from the germline V gene are SGHNT and YENEEA. This CDR3 region has 16 residues. CDR3 DNA: TGTGCCAGCCAAACGGGGGGACTAGCGGGAGGCGATGAGCAGTTCTTC. Translated, it gives CASQTGGLAGGDEQFF.

CDR3 nucleotides: TGTGCCTGGAGTCACCCCGGACAGCCCTCATGGTATGAAAAACTGTTTTTT. It specifies CAWSHPGQPSWYEKLFF. The chain joins TRBV30 to TRBJ1-4; D possibly corresponds to TRBD1 (6 bases). Deletions cut 2 bases from V and 6 bases from J, with 22 bases between. The CDR3 sequence is 17 residues long. From germline, CDR1 is GTSNPN and CDR2 SVGIG (reference sequence).

A word on this clone: An end of the junction does not agree with germline; a read error may underlie this. The chain employs TRBV7-9 and TRBJ2-3; TRBD1 is a possible D gene (5 bases). There are 16 residues in the CDR3. CDR1 and CDR2 from the germline V gene are SEHNR and FQNEAQ (reference sequence). CDR3 DNA: TGTTCCAGCATCCAAACTGGAGACAGAAGCACAGATACGCAGTATTTT. Its translation: CSSIQTGDRSTDTQYF.

V usage is TRBV2 and J usage is TRBJ2-1, with TRBD2 matching 8 bases. The trim removed 4 bases at V and 14 bases at J, leaving 10 bases unmatched. The germline V gene encodes CDR1 SNHLY and CDR2 FYNNEI. This CDR3 comprises 13 residues. CDR3 sequence: CASSVTESGSKFF. DNA of the CDR3: TGTGCCAGCAGTGTTACAGAAAGCGGGAGTAAGTTCTTC.

V is TRBV5-1 and J is TRBJ2-1; 8 bases line up with TRBD2. V dropped 5 bases and J dropped 0; count of bases not matched to a gene: 4. Germline assignment: CDR1 SGHRS and CDR2 YFSETQ. The CDR3 loop spans 15 amino acids. CDR3 in amino acids: CASSLTSASYNEQFF. CDR3 DNA: TGCGCCAGCAGTTTGACTAGCGCCTCCTACAATGAGCAGTTCTTC. The variable domain in full, completed from reference TRBV5-1 and TRBJ2-1, reads KAGVTQTPRYLIKTRGQQVTLSCSPISGHRSVSWYQQTPGQGLQFLFEYFSETQRNKGNFPGRFSGRQFSNSRSEMNVSTLELGDSALYLCASSLTSASYNEQFFGPGTRLTVL.

In this sample, this clone turned up once. The V gene is TRBV9, the J gene TRBJ1-2, with a weak D call TRBD1 (6 bases). In germline, CDR1 is SGDLS, CDR2 YYNGEE. The V end lost 0 bases, the J end lost 3 bases, and 12 bases lay between the germline ends. This CDR3 spans 15 amino acids. The CDR3 nucleotides read TGTGCCAGCAGCGTAGGACAGGATAATTACTATGGCTACACCTTC. Translating gives CASSVGQDNYYGYTF.